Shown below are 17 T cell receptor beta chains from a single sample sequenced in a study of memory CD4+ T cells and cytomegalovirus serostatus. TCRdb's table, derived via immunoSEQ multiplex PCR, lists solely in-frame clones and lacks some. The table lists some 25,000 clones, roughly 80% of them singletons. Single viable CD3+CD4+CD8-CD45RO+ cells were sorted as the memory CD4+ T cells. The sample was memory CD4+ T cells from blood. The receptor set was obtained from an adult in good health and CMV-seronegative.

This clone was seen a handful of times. The CDR3: CASRGTAGNTIYF. CDR3 coding DNA: TGCGCCAGCAGAGGGACGGCTGGAAACACCATATATTTT. The chain recombines TRBV5-1 with TRBJ1-3; TRBD1 is a possible D gene (5 bases). The CDR3 is 13 amino acids. V was trimmed by 5 bases and J by 2 bases, leaving 8 bases between them. The germline gives CDR1 SGHRS, CDR2 YFSETQ.

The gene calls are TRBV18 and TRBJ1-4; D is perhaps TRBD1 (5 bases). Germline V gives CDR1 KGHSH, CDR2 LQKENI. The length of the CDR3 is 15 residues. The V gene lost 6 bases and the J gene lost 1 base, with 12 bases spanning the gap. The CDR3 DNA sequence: TGTGCCAGCTCGAACGGGGCAGGAACTAATGAAAAACTGTTTTTT. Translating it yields CASSNGAGTNEKLFF.

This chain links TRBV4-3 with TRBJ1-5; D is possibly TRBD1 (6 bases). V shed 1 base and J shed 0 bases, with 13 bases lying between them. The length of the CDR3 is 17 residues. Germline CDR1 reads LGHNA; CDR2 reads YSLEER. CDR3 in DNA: TGCGCCAGCAGCCAAGGTACAGGGTCGTTTAGCAATCAGCCCCAGCATTTT. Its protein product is CASSQGTGSFSNQPQHF.

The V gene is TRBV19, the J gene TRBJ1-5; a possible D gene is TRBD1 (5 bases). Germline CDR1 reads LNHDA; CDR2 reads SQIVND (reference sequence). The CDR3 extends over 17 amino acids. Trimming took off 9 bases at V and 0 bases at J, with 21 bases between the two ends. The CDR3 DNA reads TGTGCCAGCAGGGCCGGGATCCAATACAATAGCAATCAGCCCCAGCATTTT. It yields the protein CASRAGIQYNSNQPQHF.

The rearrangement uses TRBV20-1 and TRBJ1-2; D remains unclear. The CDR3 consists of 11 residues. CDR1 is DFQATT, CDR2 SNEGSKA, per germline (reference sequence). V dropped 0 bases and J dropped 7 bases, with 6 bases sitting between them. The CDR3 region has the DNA TGCAGTGCTAGAGATTTTTCTGGCTACACCTTC. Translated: CSARDFSGYTF.

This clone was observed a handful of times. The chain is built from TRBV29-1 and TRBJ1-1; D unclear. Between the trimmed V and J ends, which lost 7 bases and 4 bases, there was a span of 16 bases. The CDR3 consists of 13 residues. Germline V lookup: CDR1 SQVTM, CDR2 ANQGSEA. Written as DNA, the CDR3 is TGCAGCGAGACCGCCCAACCGGCCACTGAAGCTTTCTTT. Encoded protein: CSETAQPATEAFF.

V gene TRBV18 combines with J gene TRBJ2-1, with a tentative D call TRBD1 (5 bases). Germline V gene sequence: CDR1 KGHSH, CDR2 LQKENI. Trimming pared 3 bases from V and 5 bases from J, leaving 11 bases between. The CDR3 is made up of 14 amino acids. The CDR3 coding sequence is TGTGCCAGCTCACCGACCCAAGGGGACAATGAGCAGTTCTTC. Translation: CASSPTQGDNEQFF. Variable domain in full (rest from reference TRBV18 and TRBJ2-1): NAGVMQNPRHLVRRRGQEARLRCSPMKGHSHVYWYRQLPEEGLKFMVYLQKENIIDESGMPKERFSAEFPKEGPSILRIQQVVRGDSAAYFCASSPTQGDNEQFFGPGTRLTVL.

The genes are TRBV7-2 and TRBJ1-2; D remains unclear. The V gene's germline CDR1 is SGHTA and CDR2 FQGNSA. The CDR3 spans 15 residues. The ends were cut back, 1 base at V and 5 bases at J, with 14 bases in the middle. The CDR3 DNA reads TGTGCCAGCAGCTTAGTATCCGGGAAGGAATATGGCTACACCTTC. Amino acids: CASSLVSGKEYGYTF.

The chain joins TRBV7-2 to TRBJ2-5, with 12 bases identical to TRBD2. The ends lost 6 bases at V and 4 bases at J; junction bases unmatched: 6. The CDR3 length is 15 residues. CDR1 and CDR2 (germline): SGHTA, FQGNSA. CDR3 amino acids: CASSSLAGGPETQYF. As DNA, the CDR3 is TGTGCCAGCAGTTCCCTAGCGGGGGGGCCAGAGACCCAGTACTTC.

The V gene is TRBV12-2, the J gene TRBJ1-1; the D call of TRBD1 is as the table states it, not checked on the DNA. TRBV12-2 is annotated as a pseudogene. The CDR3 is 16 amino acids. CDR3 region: CASRLALGDSRTEAFF. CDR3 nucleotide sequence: TGTGCAAGTCGCTTAGCCTTGGGTGACAGTAGAACTGAAGCTTTCTTT.

The CDR3 nucleotides read TGTGCCAGCAGTTACCGGGCCCTAAACTATGGCTACACCTTC. Protein sequence: CASSYRALNYGYTF. The V gene is TRBV28, the J gene TRBJ1-2; D is unresolved. This CDR3 spans 14 amino acids. The V gene lost 4 bases and the J gene lost 2 bases, with 11 bases spanning the gap. Germline values: CDR1 MDHEN, CDR2 SYDVKM.

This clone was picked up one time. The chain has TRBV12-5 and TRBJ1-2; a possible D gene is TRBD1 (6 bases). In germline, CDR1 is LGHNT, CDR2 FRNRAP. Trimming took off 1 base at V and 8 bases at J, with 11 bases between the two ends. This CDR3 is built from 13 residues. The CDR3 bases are TGTGCTAGTGGTTTGGCACAGGGAGTCGGCTACACCTTC. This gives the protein CASGLAQGVGYTF.

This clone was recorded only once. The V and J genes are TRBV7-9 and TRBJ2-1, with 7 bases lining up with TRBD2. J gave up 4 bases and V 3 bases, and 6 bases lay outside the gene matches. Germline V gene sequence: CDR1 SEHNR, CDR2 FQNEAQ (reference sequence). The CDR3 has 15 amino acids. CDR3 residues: CASSLGGSRYNEQFF. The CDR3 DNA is TGTGCCAGCAGCTTGGGCGGGAGTAGATACAATGAGCAGTTCTTC.

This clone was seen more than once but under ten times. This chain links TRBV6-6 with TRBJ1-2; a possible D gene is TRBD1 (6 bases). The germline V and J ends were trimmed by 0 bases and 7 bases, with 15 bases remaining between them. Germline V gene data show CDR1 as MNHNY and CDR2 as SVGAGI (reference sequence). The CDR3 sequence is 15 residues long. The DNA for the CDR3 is TGTGCCAGCAGTTACTCAGAGGACAGCGCGGGTGGCTACACCTTC. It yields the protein CASSYSEDSAGGYTF.

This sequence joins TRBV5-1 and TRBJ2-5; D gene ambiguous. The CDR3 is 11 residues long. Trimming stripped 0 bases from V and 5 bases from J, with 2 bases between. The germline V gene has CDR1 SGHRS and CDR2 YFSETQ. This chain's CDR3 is CASSLDETQYF. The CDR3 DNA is TGCGCCAGCAGCTTGGATGAGACCCAGTACTTC.

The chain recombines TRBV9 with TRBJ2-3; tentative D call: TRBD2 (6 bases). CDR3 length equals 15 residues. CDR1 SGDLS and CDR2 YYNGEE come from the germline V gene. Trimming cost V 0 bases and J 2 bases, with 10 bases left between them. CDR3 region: CASSVGAGNTDTQYF. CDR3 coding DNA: TGTGCCAGCAGCGTAGGGGCGGGGAACACAGATACGCAGTATTTT.

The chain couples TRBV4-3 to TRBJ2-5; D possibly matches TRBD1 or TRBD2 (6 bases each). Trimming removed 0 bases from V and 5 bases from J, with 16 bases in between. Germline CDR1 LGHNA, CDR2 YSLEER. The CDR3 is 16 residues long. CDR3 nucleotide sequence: TGCGCCAGCAGCCAAGAGTTTCAGGGGAGGCTGGAGACCCAGTACTTC. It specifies CASSQEFQGRLETQYF.